The source of this TCR beta chain is a study of blood T cell repertoires in COVID-19. TCRdb's table, derived via immunoSEQ multiplex PCR, lists solely in-frame clones and lacks some. The repertoire holds around 270,000 clones, with 88% as singletons. Germline CDR1 LNHDA, CDR2 SQIVND (reference sequence). The length of the CDR3 is 11 residues. Deletions cut 6 bases from V and 3 bases from J, with 6 bases between. Sequenced input: peripheral blood. The genes are TRBV19 and TRBJ2-7; D not resolved. This clonotype was sampled from a man in his fifties or sixties who had recovered from COVID-19. CDR3 protein: CASSPGYEQYF. The CDR3 coding sequence is TGTGCCAGTAGCCCCGGCTACGAGCAGTACTTC.